This TCR beta chain was sequenced for a study of cytomegalovirus exposure and HLA in healthy donors (dated by TCRdb to 2015 to 2018). Some background on the complete study: An earlier analysis of a few hundred of the donors reported 250 to 350 Gb of sequence data and 95 million to 130 million unique TCR beta sequences obtained from approximately 180 million T cells. An early release covering about 600 HLA-typed donors comprised around 300 gigabases of sequencing data and around 85 million unique TCR sequences. Among the roughly 380 genotyped donors, roughly 80% belonged to the genetic ancestry cluster associated with self-reported Caucasian donors. The aim of the study was to test whether cataloging public T cell receptors could identify signatures of past pathogen exposure. Using immunosequencing, the study profiled T cell repertoires from 500 to 800 subjects and related those repertoires to cytomegalovirus serostatus. In addition to the first cohort of 666 subjects, a separate validation cohort of approximately 110 different subjects was used. The study combined high-throughput TCR immunosequencing, statistical association of individual TCRs with disease status, and machine learning to predict cytomegalovirus infection status. To study patterns of TCR occurrence, a later analysis re-analyzed previously published TCR beta repertoires from 550 to 800 donors and added high-resolution HLA genotyping. The later analysis used no new phenotypic data to find candidate immune exposures, relying instead on TCR beta sequences and their occurrence across donors. An earlier analysis of some 500 of the donors applied high-throughput TCR beta sequencing to assess whether each TCR beta V gene segment acted as functional or pseudogenic. Donor age, sex, ethnicity and CMV serostatus were compiled alongside the repertoire data. Genome-wide SNP genotypes for about 60% of the 666 donors were used in a later genetic analysis, which treated that subset as a discovery cohort. All discovery cohort repertoires had been generated using a single sequencing platform. HLA typing included class I and class II loci at four-digit resolution. The number of typed donors differed by locus: about 620-640 for A, B, C, DRB1 and DQB1; roughly 510 for DQA1; around 580 for DPA1; and roughly 470 for DPB1. Roughly 5 DR-DQ haplotypes were handled as single units for association and clustering, since linkage in the cohort was strong. On average, roughly 250,000 unique TCR beta nucleotide sequences were sequenced per donor among 350 to 400 genotyped donors of the cohort, with approximately 18% of those sequences being non-productive.

The germline V end is reduced by 3 bases and the J end by 8 bases; junction bases left unmatched: 5. Sequences SGHTA (CDR1) and FQGNSA (CDR2) are obtained from the germline V gene. The CDR3 covers 13 residues, taking in both the cysteine and the phenylalanine. Of all the DNA, just the CDR3 is kept, 39 bases in frame from base 1. On the study overall, not on this receptor specifically: In a later analysis, HLA-associated TCR beta chains were found to be more clonally expanded and to have lower generation probabilities than equally common non-associated chains. Across donors, most TCR sequences were observed very rarely, whereas some public TCRs were present in many individuals. Because the 87-base-pair reads could not distinguish some IMGT-functional V segments, including TRBV6-2 and TRBV6-3, those segments were excluded. In an earlier analysis of 500 to 650 of the donors, most TCR beta V segments appeared in productive rearrangements about 87% or about 30% of the time, broadly matching IMGT annotations. When HLA alleles, especially DR and DQ, strongly co-occurred, attributing TCR associations to individual alleles was difficult. An association between a missense DCLRE1C variant and V-gene and J-gene trimming of TCR beta chains was found in a later genetic analysis and replicated in an independent cohort. Because HLA typing was missing for some donors at each locus, association tests included only the typed subset. A group of highly shared sequence variants was considered likely to be a technical artifact of the sequencing pipeline. Most CMV-associated TCR beta chains appeared to be HLA-restricted in a later analysis, and the HLA associations seemed to be driven largely by CMV exposure. According to a later analysis, TCR association rates differed among HLA loci, with DRB1 alleles showing the most associated TCRs and HLA-C alleles showing the fewest. Three of the identified cytomegalovirus-associated TCR beta chains were confirmed in vitro to be specific for cytomegalovirus antigens. The cohort was sequenced for TCR beta chains only, and without alpha or paired-chain data the features that could be detected were limited. Cytomegalovirus status was reported to be diagnosed by the classifier with high specificity and sensitivity in both the original and validation cohorts. A total of 150 to 200 TCR beta chains were listed by the study as associated with cytomegalovirus. The authors suggested that the approach could potentially be extended to other disease states and immunological phenotypes. Linkage disequilibrium might explain the correlated functional status among segregating V segments, but an unknown experimental factor could not be excluded. A later genetic analysis reported fewer N-insertions in productive TCRs among donors in an Asian-associated ancestry cluster than the roughly 620-donor mean. In a later analysis, several top co-occurrence clusters were reported to appear linked to parvovirus B19, influenza, CMV and Epstein-Barr virus. For the cohort, immune exposure information was limited to CMV serostatus. Presence/absence analyses assumed roughly uniform sequencing depth across donors, an assumption that may not hold. A further reported finding was that TCR beta sequences accurately predicted the HLA-A and HLA-B alleles for most subjects in the first cohort. The earlier analysis of nearly 600 of the donors excluded 15 to 20 rarely observed V segments, including chromosome 9 orphons, because counts were too low. Specific HLA alleles were associated with more than 15,000 TCR beta sequences at a false discovery rate of 0.05 in a later analysis.

The method behind the library was the immunoSEQ multiplex PCR assay. For the multiplex PCR, a mixture combining 60 forward primers for TCR Vbeta segments and 13 reverse primers for TCR Jbeta segments was used. The CDR3 region of rearranged TCR beta genes was amplified from genomic DNA by a multiplex PCR assay. The amplified TCR beta libraries were sequenced on the Illumina HiSeq System as 87-base-pair reads. The source study handled its data this way. In a later analysis, 80 million or so unique TCR beta chains were counted across the approximately 620 repertoires, and some 10 million of these chains were shared by at least two donors. Raw reads were error-corrected and collapsed into unique sequences with a nearest-neighbor algorithm that merged closely related sequences to remove PCR and sequencing errors. To assign V, D and J gene segments, CDR3 sequences were aligned to IMGT reference sequences. For a sequence to be retained, a match of at least six nucleotides to both a V gene segment and a J gene segment was required. A rearrangement counted as productive if the CDR3 had no stop codons and remained in frame with V and J, and every other rearrangement counted as non-productive. CDR3 was defined by IMGT convention, running from the second conserved V-encoded cysteine to the conserved J-encoded phenylalanine. The earlier analysis of a few hundred of the donors excluded sequences that lacked an unambiguous match to a single V gene segment. In an earlier analysis of 587 of the donors, V segments were called functional above 56.7% productive rearrangements and were called segregating when the between-donor standard deviation exceeded 5%. A statistical classification framework was developed to diagnose cytomegalovirus status using the catalog of TCR beta chain sequences. In a later analysis, TCR nucleotide sequences were compared against IMGT/GENE-DB human TR gene sequences so that V and J genes could be assigned. The TCRdist pipeline was used in a later analysis to assign CDR3 sequences and most-parsimonious VDJ recombination scenarios. In a later analysis, each TCR beta chain was defined by its CDR3 amino acid sequence together with its V-gene family, and reads without a unique V-gene family were excluded. As a way to deal with suspected cross-contamination and a sequencing artifact, a later analysis dropped 450 to 600 nucleotide sequences that were highly shared and had low generation probability. In a later analysis, a clonal expansion index was calculated for each public chain from normalized within-repertoire ranks of inferred template counts. In a later analysis, generation probabilities were computed with a VDJ recombination model fitted to out-of-frame rearrangements, and the resulting probabilities were checked against IGoR. In a later analysis, hypergeometric tests were used to score TCR-TCR, TCR-HLA and TCR-CMV co-occurrence, with a repertoire-size bias correction applied to TCR pairs. To estimate false discovery rates, a later analysis permuted the HLA or CMV assignments 20 times. In a later analysis, co-occurring TCRs were grouped using DBSCAN, and TCRdist sequence similarity was added for clustering within HLA-allele-positive subsets. Co-occurrence clustering excluded repertoires with fewer than 30,000 or more than 120,000 public chains, plus five with anomalous nucleotide sharing. The clones in this table, taken by TCRdb from immuneACCESS, are in-frame only. Not every clone is retained; where verified, under half of the shortfall comes from an unresolved V gene, and the cause of the rest is unknown. D and trimming come from the DNA, and the V and J calls and clone size come from that table. The record for this sample contains fewer than 60,000 clones. The ten biggest clones cover more than 10% of the sample.

A word on this clone: The clone's antigen remains unknown.

The cohort comprised fewer than 700 healthy bone marrow donors. At the time of sampling, all cohort members were nominally healthy, though unrecorded immune exposures were likely present. The donor tested CMV seropositive, placing the donor among the 289 seropositive members of the cohort. Each donor provided a peripheral blood sample, and peripheral blood mononuclear cells were used for TCR beta sequencing. Genomic DNA extraction from the blood cell samples was performed with the Qiagen DNeasy Blood Extraction Kit. The V and J genes are TRBV7-2 and TRBJ1-2; TRBD1 lines up with 8 middle nucleotides. The sequence derives from a woman aged 25-40 years in good health and CMV-seropositive. The material sequenced was PBMCs. CDR3 region: CASSFTGGSGYTF. The nucleotides are TGTGCCAGCAGCTTCACAGGGGGAAGCGGCTACACCTTC.